This TCR beta chain derives from a study of T cell responses to AZD1222 COVID-19 vaccine. This clone was recorded a few times. Antigen: not known. Study-level points and caveats: Of spike-specific TCRs, nearly half reportedly target regions left unmutated in variants. Seropositive at baseline were only a handful of AZD1222 recipients.

Germline-derived CDR1 and CDR2 are KGHSH and LQKENI. There are 15 residues in the CDR3. V lost 3 bases, J lost 6 bases, and 5 bases stayed unmatched. TCRdb keeps only in-frame clones here, not all; method: immunoSEQ multiplex PCR. The sample records around 140,000 clones, 92% being singletons. This rearrangement joins TRBV18 to TRBJ1-6; 7 bases match TRBD1. The source is an adult who received the AZD1222 COVID-19 vaccine. The sequencing used peripheral blood, collected 28 days after the second AZD1222 dose. The CDR3 bases are TGTGCCAGCTCACCTGGGACAGTGGGTAATTCACCCCTCCACTTT. This sequence encodes CASSPGTVGNSPLHF.